This record looks at one T cell receptor (beta chain) sequence and its context. Antigen: not known. The data were obtained in a study of cytomegalovirus exposure and HLA in healthy donors. Study-level points and caveats: Excluded were some V segments that proved indistinguishable, including TRBV6-2 and TRBV6-3. In most subjects, TCR beta sequences reportedly gave accurate predictions of HLA-A and HLA-B alleles.

Use of 60 Vbeta and 13 Jbeta primers characterized the PCR. Only in-frame clones appear in the TCRdb table, and some are missing; sequencing was by immunoSEQ multiplex PCR. This table has roughly 150,000 clones, 70% to 80% appearing once. V lost 4 bases and J 2 bases, leaving 13 bases between the germline ends. The CDR3 totals 16 residues. The germline V gene encodes CDR1 SGHKS and CDR2 YYEKEE (reference sequence). The source of this sequence is a woman between 40 and 50 years old in good health and CMV-seronegative. The J gene is TRBJ2-6, the V gene TRBV5-5, with D maybe TRBD2 (6 bases). The sequenced material came from PBMCs. CDR3 sequence reads: CASSQDGGAGANVLTF. CDR3 in DNA: TGTGCCAGCAGCCAAGATGGAGGGGCTGGGGCCAACGTCCTGACTTTC.